This record concerns one TCR beta chain sequence. As yet, its antigen is unknown. This entry belongs to a study of T cell responses to AZD1222 COVID-19 vaccine. Overall study context: Timing groups of about 4 and about 12 weeks for second doses were pooled. Study-wide results and limits: There were mostly white British donors and more females than males, and clonal diversity was possibly underestimated. Two AZD1222 administrations were followed by greater Spike-specific TCR breadth and depth.

Assay: immunoSEQ multiplex PCR; the TCRdb copy retains only in-frame clones and omits some. Of roughly 150,000 clones detected, approximately 90% appear once; the ten largest clones hold 1.8%. Deletions cut 4 bases from V and 4 bases from J, with 14 bases between. The CDR3 runs to 14 residues. The germline CDR1 and CDR2 sequences are MNHEY and SMNVEV (reference sequence). The TCR comes from an adult in good health. The material sequenced was peripheral blood, taken on day 0 of AZD1222 vaccination. This chain uses TRBV27 with TRBJ2-7; possibly TRBD1 for D (5 bases). CDR3 coding DNA: TGTGCCAGCAGTTCCTACAGGACATTTTACGAGCAGTACTTC. Encoded protein: CASSSYRTFYEQYF.